This T cell receptor (beta chain) is drawn from a study of blood T cell repertoires in COVID-19. Produced via immunoSEQ multiplex PCR; TCRdb's table is partial and in-frame only. The data hold about 170,000 clones, with over 75% observed a single time. V shed 6 bases and J shed 10 bases, with 21 bases lying between them. The CDR3 runs to 14 residues. The germline CDR1 and CDR2 sequences are LNHDA and SQIVND (reference sequence). This TCR was recovered from a woman aged 18 to 35 who had recovered from COVID-19. Specimen: PBMCs or T cells enriched from blood (not recorded which). The J gene is TRBJ1-1, the V gene TRBV19, with a weak D call TRBD1 (5 bases). CDR3 DNA: TGTGCCAGTAGCTATCCTGGCGGGGCATGGACAGCTTTCTTT. Protein sequence: CASSYPGGAWTAFF. The entire variable domain, with the rest obtained from reference TRBV19 and TRBJ1-1, is as follows: DGGITQSPKYLFRKEGQNVTLSCEQNLNHDAMYWYRQDPGQGLRLIYYSQIVNDFQKGDIAEGYSVSREKKESFPLTVTSAQKNPTAFYLCASSYPGGAWTAFFGQGTRLTVV.